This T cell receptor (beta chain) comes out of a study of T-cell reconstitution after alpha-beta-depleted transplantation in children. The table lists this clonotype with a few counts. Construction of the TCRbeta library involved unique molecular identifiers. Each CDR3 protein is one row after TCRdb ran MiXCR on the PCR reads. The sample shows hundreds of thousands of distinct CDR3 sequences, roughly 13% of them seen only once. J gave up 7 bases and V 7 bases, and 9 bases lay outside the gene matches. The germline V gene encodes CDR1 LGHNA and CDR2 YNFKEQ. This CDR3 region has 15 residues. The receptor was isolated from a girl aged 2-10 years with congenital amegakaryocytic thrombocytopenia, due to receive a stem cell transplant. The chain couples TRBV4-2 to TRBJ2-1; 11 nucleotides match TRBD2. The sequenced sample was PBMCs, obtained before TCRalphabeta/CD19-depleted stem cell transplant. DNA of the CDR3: TGTGCCAGCAAACCGGGACTAGCGGTGGGGAATGAGCAGTTCTTC. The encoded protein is CASKPGLAVGNEQFF.